Listed below are T cell receptor beta chains from one sample, sequenced in a study of response to subunit inactivated influenza vaccine. Using its own MiXCR run on the RT-PCR reads, TCRdb lists one record per CDR3 protein. This table has hundreds of thousands of distinct CDR3 sequences, about 17% appearing once. The sample in question was CD4+ T cells sorted from PBMCs, obtained around 2 years after vaccination. These receptors originate from a man aged 50 to 69 who received an inactivated influenza vaccine. Each CDR3 is given with its conserved first and last residue. D genes are given only for firm matches. Some rows have no size entry. The others give once, few or many, or a class for an expanded clone.

V	J	D	size	CDR3	DNA
TRBV12-3/TRBV12-4	TRBJ2-5	TRBD1	many	CASRQGARETQYF	TGTGCCAGTAGACAGGGGGCCCGGGAGACCCAGTACTTC
TRBV6-2/TRBV6-3	TRBJ2-1	.	.	CASRSGGASEQFF	TGTGCCAGCCGTTCGGGCGGCGCGAGTGAGCAGTTCTTC
TRBV20-1	TRBJ2-1	.	few	CSASDYLRPGNEQFF	TGCAGTGCTAGTGATTATCTACGTCCCGGCAATGAGCAGTTCTTC
TRBV28	TRBJ2-1	.	few	CASSAPWGTGSYNEQFF	TGTGCCAGCAGTGCCCCCTGGGGGACTGGTTCCTACAATGAGCAGTTCTTC
TRBV7-9	TRBJ1-2	TRBD1	few	CASSNRTGGYGYTF	TGTGCCAGCAGCAACAGGACAGGCGGCTATGGCTACACCTTC
TRBV6-2/TRBV6-3	TRBJ1-5	TRBD1	.	CASRYFGQGHQPQHF	TGTGCCAGCAGGTACTTCGGACAGGGGCATCAGCCCCAGCATTTT
TRBV29-1	TRBJ2-3	.	.	CSVATDTDTQYF	TGCAGCGTTGCAACGGACACAGATACGCAGTATTTT
TRBV9	TRBJ2-1	.	few	CASSPRTGSSYNEQFF	TGTGCCAGCAGCCCCCGGACGGGTAGCTCCTACAATGAGCAGTTCTTC
TRBV20-1	TRBJ1-5	.	few	CSARGQPSNQPQHF	TGCAGTGCTAGAGGTCAACCTAGCAATCAGCCCCAGCATTTT
TRBV3-1	TRBJ2-3	TRBD2	few	CASSQGTSGGSGDTQYF	TGTGCCAGCAGCCAAGGTACGAGCGGGGGGTCCGGAGATACGCAGTATTTT
TRBV12-3/TRBV12-4	TRBJ1-3	TRBD1	.	CASSAGGGGNTIYF	TGTGCCAGCAGCGCAGGGGGCGGTGGAAACACCATATATTTT